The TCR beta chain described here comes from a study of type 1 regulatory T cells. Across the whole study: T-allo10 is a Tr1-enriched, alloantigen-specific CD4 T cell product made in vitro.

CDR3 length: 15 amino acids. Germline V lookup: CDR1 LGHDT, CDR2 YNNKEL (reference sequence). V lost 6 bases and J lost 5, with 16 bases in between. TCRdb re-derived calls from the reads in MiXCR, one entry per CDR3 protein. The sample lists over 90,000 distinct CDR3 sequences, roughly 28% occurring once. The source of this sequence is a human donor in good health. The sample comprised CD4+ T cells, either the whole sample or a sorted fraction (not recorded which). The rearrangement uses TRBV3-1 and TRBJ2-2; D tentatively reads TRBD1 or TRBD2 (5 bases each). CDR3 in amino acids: CASRAPGRQTGELFF. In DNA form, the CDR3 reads TGTGCCAGCAGGGCACCGGGACGTCAGACCGGGGAGCTGTTTTTT.